This T cell receptor (beta chain) originates from a study of cytomegalovirus exposure and HLA in healthy donors. The wider study: The roughly 120 validation repertoires, a later analysis reported, used the same platform as the roughly 700 repertoires from the first cohort.

This clone was seen more than once but under ten times. Clones were read by immunoSEQ multiplex PCR, and TCRdb kept only the in-frame ones, dropping some. Of 150,000 to 200,000 clones in the sample, under 90% were seen once. The CDR3 covers 15 residues. V shed 4 bases, J shed 2 bases, and the junction held 2 bases outside the gene matches. Germline-derived CDR1 and CDR2 are MNHNS and SASEGT. V is TRBV6-1 and J is TRBJ2-6; 7 nucleotides align to TRBD1. The origin of this receptor is a man between 18 and 29 years old in good health and CMV-seropositive. The specimen was PBMCs. CDR3 nucleotides: TGTGCCAGCAGTGGGGACAGTGCTGGGGCCAACGTCCTGACTTTC. This codes for CASSGDSAGANVLTF.